A single sample gave rise to the 27 T cell receptor beta chains below, sequenced in a study of T cell clonality in common variable immunodeficiency. Sequenced by immunoSEQ multiplex PCR; TCRdb stores in-frame clones only, minus some. This sample includes approximately 52,000 clones with no singletons; its ten biggest clones take up nearly 3.5%. Material: peripheral blood mononuclear cells. These receptors all stem from a person aged 18-70 years in good health.

In its sample, this clone was seen many times. The CDR3 goes on 3 residues after the read ends, and that part is filled in from the germline J gene. The rearrangement joins TRBV7-6 to TRBJ1-3, with D tentatively TRBD1 (5 bases). Germline V lookup: CDR1 SGHVS, CDR2 FNYEAQ. The CDR3 is 16 amino acids. V lost 1 base, J lost 0 bases, and 10 bases lay in between. The CDR3: CASSLGTSVSGNTIYF. The CDR3 DNA, read in part, is TGTGCCAGCAGCTTAGGGACATCGGTCTCTGGAAACACC.

This clone was seen a handful of times. The CDR3 is cut off 3 residues early in the read; its end comes from the germline J gene. This sequence joins TRBV2 and TRBJ1-1; D might be TRBD1 (5 bases). The length of the CDR3 is 13 residues. Trimming stripped 7 bases from V and 4 bases from J, with 13 bases between. Germline-derived CDR1 and CDR2 are SNHLY and FYNNEI. The covered CDR3 bases are TGTGCCAGCAAAGAGGGGTGGAGCACTGAA. Its translation: CASKEGWSTE. The complete CDR3 protein is CASKEGWSTEAFF.

This clone was detected ten times or more. The CDR3 goes on 3 residues after the read ends, and that part is filled in from the germline J gene. The V and J genes are TRBV20-1 and TRBJ2-3; D ambiguous. Trimming removed 0 bases from V and 2 bases from J, with 15 bases in between. This CDR3 spans 16 amino acids. CDR1 is DFQATT, CDR2 SNEGSKA, per germline (reference sequence). CDR3 region: CSARDVRARSTDTQYF. Incomplete CDR3 DNA: TGCAGTGCTAGAGATGTGCGAGCGAGATCCACAGATACG.

Turning to this clone: With the read ending 3 residues before the CDR3 end, the germline J gene is used to fill in that end. The chain links TRBV20-1 to TRBJ2-7, with TRBD2 matching over 9 bases. The CDR3 sequence is 16 residues long. Germline CDR1 reads DFQATT; CDR2 reads SNEGSKA (reference sequence). The ends lost 6 bases at V and 6 bases at J; junction bases unmatched: 18. The CDR3 bases that were read are TGCAGTGCAAGGAGAGTAGTGGCCGGGACTAGCTTCGAG. Protein product: CSARRVVAGTSFE. The full CDR3 protein is CSARRVVAGTSFEQYF.

This clone has ten or more counts. Sequence at one end of the junction differs from germline and may be a read error. The read stops 3 residues short of the end of the CDR3; the missing end is completed from the germline J gene. The V and J genes are TRBV4-2 and TRBJ1-3, with 9 bases matching TRBD1. The CDR3 contains 16 residues. Germline CDR1 reads LGHNA; CDR2 reads YNFKEQ. The sequenced CDR3 bases are TGCGCCAGCAGCCAAGACAGGGGGAGCTCTGGAAACACC. Its protein is CASSQDRGSSGNT. The whole CDR3 protein is CASSQDRGSSGNTIYF.

This clone was seen repeatedly, ten times or more. Read coverage stops 3 residues before the CDR3 terminus; the germline J gene supplies the remainder. This sequence joins TRBV29-1 and TRBJ1-2; a weak D match, TRBD1 (5 bases). Germline CDR1 reads SQVTM; CDR2 reads ANQGSEA. The V end lost 0 bases, the J end lost 5 bases, and 10 bases lay between the germline ends. This CDR3 spans 13 amino acids. The CDR3 sequence: CSVEEPRGYGYTF. Partial CDR3 DNA: TGCAGCGTTGAAGAGCCGCGGGGGTATGGC.

At least ten counts were recorded for this clone. From the germline J gene comes the end of the CDR3, since the read stops 3 residues before it. The rearrangement uses TRBV19 and TRBJ2-7, with TRBD1 matching 10 bases. CDR1 is LNHDA, CDR2 SQIVND, per germline (reference sequence). The ends lost 2 bases at V and 2 bases at J; junction bases unmatched: 3. The CDR3 consists of 15 residues. The sequenced part of the CDR3 DNA is TGTGCCAGTAGTATAAGAGGACAGGGGGCCTACGAG. Translated: CASSIRGQGAYE. The entire CDR3 protein reads CASSIRGQGAYEQYF.

This clone was observed at least ten times. The CDR3 protein is CASSTIAGVDGELFF. CDR3 DNA, as far as it was read: TGTGCCAGCAGTACTATAGCGGGAGTGGACGGGGAG. The chain couples TRBV7-2 to TRBJ2-2; 9 bases are a match to TRBD2. The observed sequence ends 3 residues before the CDR3 terminus, with the missing tail filled in from the germline J gene. Trimming removed 6 bases from V and 7 bases from J; junction bases left unmatched: 9. In germline, CDR1 is SGHTA, CDR2 FQGNSA. This CDR3 comprises 15 residues.

The table lists this clone with many counts. The sequence runs out 3 residues before the end of the CDR3; the remainder is reconstructed from the germline J gene. The chain carries TRBV18 and TRBJ2-3, with TRBD2 matching 8 bases. With 4 bases clipped from V and 5 bases from J, the junction kept 8 bases outside the gene matches. The CDR3 runs 15 residues. The germline V gene has CDR1 KGHSH and CDR2 LQKENI. The CDR3 bases that were read are TGTGCCAGCTCACTTACGGGGACTAGGGGAGATACG. As protein: CASSLTGTRGDT. The entire CDR3 sequence reads CASSLTGTRGDTQYF.

Many counts were recorded for this clone. The read finishes 3 residues shy of the CDR3 end, and the germline J gene is used to complete it. This chain uses TRBV20-1 with TRBJ2-3; the match to TRBD2 covers 11 bases. CDR1 is DFQATT, CDR2 SNEGSKA, per germline (reference sequence). V shed 3 bases, J shed 2 bases, and the junction held 4 bases outside the gene matches. There are 15 residues in the CDR3. The part of the CDR3 DNA that was read is TGCAGTGCTAGCGATAGCGGGAGGGCCACAGATACG. Protein product: CSASDSGRATDT. The full-length CDR3 reads as CSASDSGRATDTQYF.

The sample holds many counts of this clone. The missing CDR3 end, 3 residues past where the read stops, is filled in from the germline J gene. V gene TRBV4-1 combines with J gene TRBJ2-7; 8 bases align to TRBD1. This CDR3 has 17 residues. Germline V CDR1 and CDR2: MGHRA, YSYEKL. The ends lost 1 base at V and 0 bases at J; junction bases unmatched: 8. The CDR3 loop reads CASSQALTGDSSYEQYF. Incomplete CDR3 DNA: TGCGCCAGCAGCCAAGCCCTGACAGGGGACAGCTCCTACGAG.

The table lists this clone with many counts. The read ends 3 residues early relative to the CDR3; the germline J gene fills the gap. The V gene is TRBV19, the J gene TRBJ1-1; perhaps TRBD1 as D (6 bases). Germline loops: CDR1 LNHDA, CDR2 SQIVND (reference sequence). The CDR3 runs 15 residues. The germline V and J ends were trimmed by 4 bases and 4 bases, with 16 bases remaining between them. The CDR3 reads CASSTGGGGGTEAFF. The sequenced part of the CDR3 DNA is TGTGCCAGTAGTACGGGGGGGGGCGGGGGCACTGAA.

This clone has at least ten counts. The read terminates 3 residues ahead of where the CDR3 ends, so the germline J gene completes it. This chain connects TRBV2 to TRBJ2-1; 10 bases agree with TRBD2. This CDR3 is built from 17 residues. CDR1 is SNHLY, CDR2 FYNNEI, per germline. Trimming at V came to 6 bases and at J to 7 bases, leaving 15 bases not matched to a gene. The CDR3 spells CASRERTSGRGRNEQFF. The part of the CDR3 DNA that was read is TGTGCCAGCAGGGAGCGGACTAGCGGCAGGGGTCGGAATGAG. The full variable domain, rest sourced from reference TRBV2 and TRBJ2-1, is EPEVTQTPSHQVTQMGQEVILRCVPISNHLYFYWYRQILGQKVEFLVSFYNNEISEKSEIFDDQFSVERPDGSNFTLKIRSTKLEDSAMYFCASRERTSGRGRNEQFFGPGTRLTVL.

This clone was counted at least ten times. The CDR3 bases that were read are TGCGCCAGCAGCCAAGATCTTCACAGGTCAGATGAA. Encoded protein: CASSQDLHRSDE. In full, the CDR3 is CASSQDLHRSDEAFF. The chain uses TRBV4-1 and TRBJ1-1, with D perhaps matching TRBD1 (5 bases). The missing CDR3 end, 3 residues past where the read stops, is filled in from the germline J gene. This CDR3 has 15 amino acids. The germline CDR1 and CDR2 sequences are MGHRA and YSYEKL. Trimming removed 0 bases at V and 7 bases at J, with 15 bases between.

This clone was found many times. The CDR3 end falls 3 residues outside the read, so it is completed with the germline J gene. V gene TRBV5-1 combines with J gene TRBJ2-1, with 10 bases aligning to TRBD2. The CDR3 runs to 16 residues. V lost 4 bases to trimming and J lost 8 bases; unmatched junction nucleotides: 12. Germline V lookup: CDR1 SGHRS, CDR2 YFSETQ. Incomplete CDR3 DNA: TGCGCCAGCAGCCCGCCCTTAGCGGGAGGTCGTGATGAG. This codes for CASSPPLAGGRDE. The full-length CDR3 reads as CASSPPLAGGRDEQFF. Filled out from reference TRBV5-1 and TRBJ2-1, the complete variable domain reads KAGVTQTPRYLIKTRGQQVTLSCSPISGHRSVSWYQQTPGQGLQFLFEYFSETQRNKGNFPGRFSGRQFSNSRSEMNVSTLELGDSALYLCASSPPLAGGRDEQFFGPGTRLTVL.

This clone was detected many times. CDR3 bases read: TGTGCCTGGAGTTCGGCTTCTAGCGCGAGAAGCTCCTACGAG. Its protein product is CAWSSASSARSSYE. The complete CDR3 sequence is CAWSSASSARSSYEQYF. J is TRBJ2-7 and V is TRBV30; TRBD2 is a possible D gene (6 bases). Coverage ceases 3 residues before the CDR3 finishes, and the germline J gene fills in the end. The CDR3 runs to 17 residues. CDR1 is GTSNPN, CDR2 SVGIG, per germline (reference sequence). The V and J ends lost 2 bases and 0 bases respectively, with 20 bases between them.

This clone has a count of ten or more. The part of the CDR3 DNA that was read is TGCAGCGTTGAAGCCCGGGAGGGGGAGACTTTCACAGATACG. Translated: CSVEAREGETFTDT. The full-length CDR3 reads as CSVEAREGETFTDTQYF. The rearrangement uses TRBV29-1 and TRBJ2-3, with 8 bases matching TRBD2. With the read ending 3 residues before the CDR3 end, the germline J gene is used to fill in that end. Trimming removed 1 base from V and 2 bases from J; junction bases left unmatched: 11. The CDR3 covers 17 residues. The germline CDR1 and CDR2 sequences are SQVTM and ANQGSEA.

This clone appeared a few times. The read finishes 3 residues shy of the CDR3 end, and the germline J gene is used to complete it. The chain recombines TRBV7-6 with TRBJ1-1, with TRBD1 as a possible D gene (5 bases). Trimming removed 5 bases from V and 5 bases from J, with 18 bases in between. This CDR3 comprises 15 residues. Germline CDR1 and CDR2: SGHVS and FNYEAQ. The CDR3 bases that were read are TGTGCCAGCAGCCCTATAGTCAGGGTGGGAACTGAA. Encoded protein: CASSPIVRVGTE. The entire CDR3 protein is CASSPIVRVGTEAFF.

This clone has a handful of counts. The CDR3 extends 3 residues past the end of the read, so its final part is completed from the germline J gene. This chain connects TRBV11-2 to TRBJ2-1; 10 nucleotides align to TRBD2. CDR1 is SGHAT, CDR2 FQNNGV, per germline. The CDR3 loop spans 15 amino acids. Trimming removed 5 bases from V and 9 bases from J; junction bases left unmatched: 10. This CDR3 is CASSPAGGSFGEQFF. Partial CDR3 DNA: TGTGCCAGCAGCCCAGCGGGAGGGTCTTTCGGTGAG.

This clone has a count of ten or more. Read coverage stops 3 residues before the CDR3 terminus; the germline J gene supplies the remainder. The V call is TRBV5-1, the J call TRBJ2-3, with 7 bases identical to TRBD2. The germline gives CDR1 SGHRS, CDR2 YFSETQ. CDR3 length: 17 amino acids. V lost 4 bases, J lost 3 bases, and 14 bases stayed unmatched. The CDR3 DNA, read in part, is TGCGCCAGCAGCCCCCCCGGAGGTGGCGGGAGTACAGATACG. Its protein product is CASSPPGGGGSTDT. The complete CDR3 sequence is CASSPPGGGGSTDTQYF.

As to this clone: The sequenced fragment ends 3 residues before the CDR3 boundary, so the rest is inferred from the germline J gene. J is TRBJ2-7 and V is TRBV10-3; 8 bases are shared with TRBD1. Germline-derived CDR1 and CDR2 are ENHRY and SYGVKD. This CDR3 has 15 amino acids. V trimming: 5 bases; J trimming: 3 bases; junction bases outside the gene matches: 9. This chain's CDR3 is CAISPFQGQGYEQYF. The sequenced CDR3 bases are TGTGCCATCAGTCCATTCCAAGGACAGGGCTACGAG.

As regards this clone: The read terminates 3 residues ahead of where the CDR3 ends, so the germline J gene completes it. The chain has TRBV18 and TRBJ2-5; TRBD1 might be the D (5 bases). Germline loops: CDR1 KGHSH, CDR2 LQKENI. Trimming removed 3 bases from V and 0 bases from J, with 8 bases in between. The CDR3 covers 14 residues. The sequenced part of the CDR3 DNA is TGTGCCAGCTCACCGGCACAGGACCAAGAGACC. Translated: CASSPAQDQET. The entire CDR3 sequence reads CASSPAQDQETQYF.

This clone has a count of ten or more. Coverage ceases 3 residues before the CDR3 finishes, and the germline J gene fills in the end. The gene calls are TRBV30 and TRBJ1-1, with TRBD1 identical over 9 bases. Germline CDR1 GTSNPN, CDR2 SVGIG (reference sequence). The CDR3 spans 14 residues. V lost 7 bases, J lost 1 base, and 7 bases stayed unmatched. CDR3 DNA, as far as it was read: TGTGCCTTTCTGTCGGGACAGGGGAACACTGAA. Translating gives CAFLSGQGNTE. In full, the CDR3 is CAFLSGQGNTEAFF. Full variable domain (outside the CDR3, taken from reference TRBV30 and TRBJ1-1): SQTIHQWPATLVQPVGSPLSLECTVEGTSNPNLYWYRQAAGRGLQLLFYSVGIGQISSEVPQNLSASRPQDRQFILSSKKLLLSDSGFYLCAFLSGQGNTEAFFGQGTRLTVV.

At least ten counts were recorded for this clone. The read comes to an end 3 residues before the CDR3 does, leaving the germline J gene to fill in the end. The rearrangement uses TRBV20-1 and TRBJ2-2, with D perhaps matching TRBD1 (6 bases). The CDR3 loop spans 15 amino acids. Trimming left V 3 bases short and J 0 bases short, with 11 bases between. Germline CDR1 DFQATT, CDR2 SNEGSKA (reference sequence). The part of the CDR3 DNA that was read is TGCAGTGCTAGGCCGGGACACACGAACACCGGGGAG. This codes for CSARPGHTNTGE. The full CDR3 protein reads CSARPGHTNTGELFF.

This clone was observed a handful of times. The read is 3 residues too short to cover the CDR3 end, so that end is filled in from the germline J gene. The rearrangement joins TRBV19 to TRBJ1-2; 10 bases match TRBD1. CDR3 length: 15 amino acids. The germline V gene encodes CDR1 LNHDA and CDR2 SQIVND (reference sequence). The DNA read from the CDR3 is TGTGCCAGTAAGGACAGGGGGGGTAGCACAGATACC. It codes for CASKDRGGSTDT. The full CDR3 is CASKDRGGSTDTYTF.

In this sample, this clone turned up many times. The CDR3 end falls 3 residues outside the read, so it is completed with the germline J gene. This sequence joins TRBV24-1 and TRBJ2-1, with 12 bases matching TRBD2. The CDR3 totals 13 residues. The ends lost 7 bases at V and 7 bases at J; junction bases unmatched: 1. Germline-derived CDR1 and CDR2 are KGHDR and SFDVKD. The CDR3 DNA, read in part, is TGTGCCACCAGGACTAGCGGGAGTAATGAG. Residues: CATRTSGSNE. The complete CDR3 protein is CATRTSGSNEQFF.

This clone showed up many times. From the germline J gene comes the end of the CDR3, since the read stops 3 residues before it. V gene TRBV30 combines with J gene TRBJ1-1; 7 bases are a match to TRBD1. The germline V gene has CDR1 GTSNPN and CDR2 SVGIG (reference sequence). CDR3 length: 11 residues. Partial CDR3 DNA: TGTGCCTGGAGCCCTCAGGGGGAT. Translating it yields CAWSPQGD. The whole CDR3 sequence is CAWSPQGDAFF.